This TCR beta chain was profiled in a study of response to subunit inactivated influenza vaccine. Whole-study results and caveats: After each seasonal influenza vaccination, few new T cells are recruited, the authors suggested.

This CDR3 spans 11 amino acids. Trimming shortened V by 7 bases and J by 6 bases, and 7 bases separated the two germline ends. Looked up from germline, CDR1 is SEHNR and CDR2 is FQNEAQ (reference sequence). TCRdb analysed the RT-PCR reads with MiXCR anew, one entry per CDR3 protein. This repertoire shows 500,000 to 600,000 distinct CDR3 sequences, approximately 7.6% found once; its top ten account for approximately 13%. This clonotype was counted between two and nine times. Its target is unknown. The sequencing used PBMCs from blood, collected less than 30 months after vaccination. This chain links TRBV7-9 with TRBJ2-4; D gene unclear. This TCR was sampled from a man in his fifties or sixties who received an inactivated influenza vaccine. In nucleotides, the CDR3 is TGTGCCAGCAACGTGGGAAACATTCAGTACTTC. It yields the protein CASNVGNIQYF. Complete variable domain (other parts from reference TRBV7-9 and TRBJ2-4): DTGVSQNPRHKITKRGQNVTFRCDPISEHNRLYWYRQTLGQGPEFLTYFQNEAQLEKSRLLSDRFSAERPKGSFSTLEIQRTEQGDSAMYLCASNVGNIQYFGAGTRLSVL.